A single sample gave rise to the 27 T cell receptor beta chains below, sequenced in a study of control samples from healthy donors and cancer patients. Measured with immunoSEQ multiplex PCR; TCRdb has only the in-frame clones, and not every one. The sample has around 100,000 clones; over 75% are singletons. The specimen was blood. These receptors all come from a woman between 50 and 59 years old in good health.

The chain is built from TRBV25-1 and TRBJ2-2; TRBD1 aligns across 10 bases. J lost 5 bases, V lost 8 bases, and 8 bases had no gene match. This CDR3 region has 15 residues. Looked up from germline, CDR1 is MGHDK and CDR2 is SYGVNS. Here the CDR3 DNA reads TGTGCCAGCGCTGGGGACAGGGGCGGAACCGGGGAGCTGTTTTTT. Translated, it gives CASAGDRGGTGELFF.

The J gene is TRBJ1-6, the V gene TRBV7-3; D perhaps matches TRBD1 (5 bases). This CDR3 is 19 amino acids long. Germline assignment: CDR1 SGHTA and CDR2 FQGTGA. Trimming removed 1 base at V and 7 bases at J, with 23 bases between. CDR3 protein: CASSLRTGTRLVSNSPLHF. The CDR3 DNA sequence: TGTGCCAGCAGCTTAAGAACGGGGACCCGGTTGGTCTCAAATTCACCCCTCCACTTT.

The genes are TRBV4-1 and TRBJ1-6; TRBD1 is a possible D gene (5 bases). The CDR3 extends over 18 amino acids. Germline CDR1 reads MGHRA; CDR2 reads YSYEKL. Trimming cost V 0 bases and J 14 bases, with 26 bases left between them. CDR3 sequence (DNA): TGCGCCAGCAGCCAAGAGTCTTTCGGGACTTACCGGCCGGGGGCCCTCCACTTT. Protein sequence: CASSQESFGTYRPGALHF.

The gene calls are TRBV29-1 and TRBJ2-3; 8 bases line up with TRBD2. Germline values: CDR1 SQVTM, CDR2 ANQGSEA. The CDR3 has 13 residues. CDR3 nucleotide sequence: TGCAGTGAAGTTGACGGGAGGGCAGATACGCAGTATTTT. Amino acid sequence: CSEVDGRADTQYF.

The V and J genes are TRBV20-1 and TRBJ2-3, with D possibly TRBD2 on 6 matching bases. The CDR3 sequence is 11 residues long. Trimming cost V 2 bases and J 13 bases, with 13 bases left between them. CDR1 and CDR2 (germline): DFQATT, SNEGSKA (reference sequence). The CDR3 DNA reads TGCAGTGCTAGAACCGGGACTCCCAAGTATTTT. Amino acid sequence: CSARTGTPKYF.

This clone was detected a few times. The chain combines TRBV5-1 with TRBJ2-5, with D possibly TRBD2 on 6 matching bases. Germline V gene data show CDR1 as SGHRS and CDR2 as YFSETQ. This CDR3 comprises 14 residues. V dropped 4 bases and J dropped 5 bases, with 15 bases sitting between them. This chain's CDR3 is CASSETGAKETQYF. Here the CDR3 DNA reads TGCGCCAGCAGCGAGACGGGAGCCAAGGAGACCCAGTACTTC.

The chain uses TRBV24-1 and TRBJ2-1, with 8 bases identical to TRBD2. J gave up 2 bases and V 5 bases, and 10 bases lay outside the gene matches. CDR1 is KGHDR, CDR2 SFDVKD, per germline. This CDR3 has 17 residues. This CDR3 reads CATSGRLSGTTYNEQFF. The CDR3 DNA sequence: TGTGCCACCAGTGGCCGACTTAGCGGGACTACCTACAATGAGCAGTTCTTC.

Here the CDR3 reads CASNPQSTGANVLTF. The DNA for the CDR3 is TGTGCCAGCAACCCTCAGTCTACTGGGGCCAACGTCCTGACTTTC. The V gene is TRBV7-2, the J gene TRBJ2-6; D ambiguous. The germline CDR1 and CDR2 sequences are SGHTA and FQGNSA. This CDR3 spans 15 amino acids. The germline V and J ends were trimmed by 7 bases and 2 bases, with 12 bases remaining between them.

The CDR3 DNA sequence: TGTGCCTGGGCCACAGGGACAGGGGTCTTTTCACCCCTCCACTTT. Residues: CAWATGTGVFSPLHF. This rearrangement joins TRBV30 to TRBJ1-6, with 10 bases fitting TRBD1. CDR1 and CDR2 (germline): GTSNPN, SVGIG (reference sequence). V dropped 5 bases and J dropped 9; count of bases not matched to a gene: 10. This CDR3 contains 15 residues.

V is TRBV11-2 and J is TRBJ2-5; 8 bases are a match to TRBD2. This CDR3 comprises 16 residues. Germline V gene lookup returns CDR1 SGHAT and CDR2 FQNNGV. V dropped 7 bases and J dropped 4; count of bases not matched to a gene: 14. CDR3 nucleotides: TGTGCCAGCACCACGGGAGGGGGGGAGATGGGAGAGACCCAGTACTTC. Translated, it gives CASTTGGGEMGETQYF.

V usage is TRBV27 and J usage is TRBJ2-6; possible D gene TRBD2, 6 bases. The CDR3 is 16 amino acids. Germline CDR1 and CDR2: MNHEY and SMNVEV (reference sequence). V was pared by 6 bases and J by 0 bases, with 12 bases between. This CDR3 is CASSHTSTSGANVLTF. CDR3 bases: TGTGCCAGCAGCCACACTAGCACCTCTGGGGCCAACGTCCTGACTTTC.

This rearrangement joins TRBV2 to TRBJ1-2, with D uncertain. Germline CDR1 reads SNHLY; CDR2 reads FYNNEI. V was pared by 8 bases and J by 0 bases, with 25 bases between. This CDR3 is built from 18 residues. The CDR3 bases are TGTGCCAGCGCGATGTTTAACTTCTTCGGGTTATCTAACTATGGCTACACCTTC. Encoded protein: CASAMFNFFGLSNYGYTF.

The J gene is TRBJ2-7, the V gene TRBV5-1; D is unresolved. The germline V gene encodes CDR1 SGHRS and CDR2 YFSETQ. The CDR3 length is 13 residues. V lost 2 bases to trimming and J lost 3 bases, with 9 bases between them. CDR3 bases: TGCGCCAGCAGCTTCGAGTTCCTCTACGAGCAGTACTTC. Amino acid sequence: CASSFEFLYEQYF.

This CDR3 reads CASSLTTGGAAEKLFF. The CDR3 DNA follows: TGCGCCAGCAGCTTGACCACAGGGGGCGCGGCTGAAAAACTGTTTTTT. The J gene is TRBJ1-4, the V gene TRBV5-1; 9 bases fit TRBD1. V dropped 1 base and J dropped 7; count of bases not matched to a gene: 8. CDR1 is SGHRS and CDR2 is YFSETQ in the germline V gene. The CDR3 covers 16 residues. Full variable domain (outside the CDR3, taken from reference TRBV5-1 and TRBJ1-4): KAGVTQTPRYLIKTRGQQVTLSCSPISGHRSVSWYQQTPGQGLQFLFEYFSETQRNKGNFPGRFSGRQFSNSRSEMNVSTLELGDSALYLCASSLTTGGAAEKLFFGSGTQLSVL.

This chain connects TRBV6-5 to TRBJ1-6; tentatively, D is TRBD1 (6 bases). Germline V lookup: CDR1 MNHEY, CDR2 SVGAGI. The length of the CDR3 is 13 residues. Trimming cost V 6 bases and J 10 bases, with 13 bases left between them. The CDR3 DNA reads TGTGCCAGCAGAGACAGGATGGGGTCACCCCTCCACTTT. It yields the protein CASRDRMGSPLHF.

The chain links TRBV11-2 to TRBJ2-5; TRBD2 aligns across 12 bases. Germline assignment: CDR1 SGHAT and CDR2 FQNNGV. Losses at the gene ends were 5 bases for V and 4 bases for J; bases not matched to a gene: 8. The CDR3 is 16 amino acids. The CDR3 DNA sequence: TGTGCCAGCAGCCCCACTAGCGGGGGGACCGGAGAGACCCAGTACTTC. This sequence encodes CASSPTSGGTGETQYF.

The sample holds one count of this clone. The V gene is TRBV6-2 or TRBV6-3, the J gene TRBJ1-1; D perhaps matches TRBD1 (5 bases). Germline V gene data show CDR1 as MNHEY and CDR2 as SVGEGT. The V end was cut by 4 bases, the J end by 1 base, with 16 bases between. CDR3 length: 16 amino acids. The DNA for the CDR3 is TGTGCCAGCAGTTCCTCCCGACAGCCTAAGAACACTGAAGCTTTCTTT. Its translation is CASSSSRQPKNTEAFF.

This clone was observed once. Other DNA sequences from this sample encode an identical CDR3 as well. V usage is TRBV27 and J usage is TRBJ1-1, with D possibly being TRBD1 (5 bases). Per germline, CDR1 MNHEY and CDR2 SMNVEV (reference sequence). Trimming cost V 0 bases and J 4 bases, with 6 bases left between them. The CDR3 has 13 residues. CDR3 DNA sequence: TGTGCCAGCAGTTTATCGGGGGGCACTGAAGCTTTCTTT. Encoded protein: CASSLSGGTEAFF.

The V gene is TRBV27, the J gene TRBJ2-7; D gene unclear. CDR3 length: 14 amino acids. Trimming removed 0 bases from V and 4 bases from J, with 10 bases in between. The germline V gene has CDR1 MNHEY and CDR2 SMNVEV (reference sequence). Here the CDR3 reads CASSLSWLAYEQYF. DNA for the CDR3: TGTGCCAGCAGTTTATCTTGGTTGGCTTACGAGCAGTACTTC.

This chain links TRBV5-6 with TRBJ2-7, with TRBD2 identical over 14 bases. The CDR3 loop spans 19 amino acids. Germline CDR1 SGHDT, CDR2 YYEEEE. V shed 3 bases and J 4 bases; nucleotides not matched to a gene: 15. This CDR3 reads CASSSRLAGGVGEVYEQYV. The CDR3, as DNA: TGTGCCAGCAGCTCTCGACTAGCGGGAGGGGTTGGTGAAGTGTACGAGCAGTACGTC.

The chain has TRBV19 and TRBJ1-5; TRBD1 matches at 7 bases. This CDR3 contains 15 residues. The V gene's germline CDR1 is LNHDA and CDR2 SQIVND (reference sequence). V was clipped by 3 bases and J by 7 bases; unmatched bases: 9. DNA for the CDR3: TGTGCCAGTAGTATCCCCCTAGGGGGCTACCAGCCCCAGCATTTT. Its translation: CASSIPLGGYQPQHF.

The V call is TRBV15, the J call TRBJ2-7; 9 bases agree with TRBD1. Germline CDR1 reads LNHNV; CDR2 reads YYDKDF (reference sequence). This CDR3 comprises 17 residues. After removal of 4 bases from V and 1 base from J, the junction contained 11 bases not matched to a gene. The CDR3 loop is CATSTGGLGQGSYEQYF. CDR3 DNA sequence: TGTGCCACCAGCACCGGAGGCCTGGGACAGGGTTCCTACGAGCAGTACTTC. Drawing the rest from reference TRBV15 and TRBJ2-7, the complete variable domain is DAMVIQNPRYQVTQFGKPVTLSCSQTLNHNVMYWYQQKSSQAPKLLFHYYDKDFNNEADTPDNFQSRRPNTSFCFLDIRSPGLGDTAMYLCATSTGGLGQGSYEQYFGPGTRLTVT.

This chain joins TRBV30 and TRBJ2-7; perhaps TRBD1 as D (6 bases). The germline V gene encodes CDR1 GTSNPN and CDR2 SVGIG (reference sequence). The CDR3 length is 14 residues. V was pared by 2 bases and J by 2 bases, with 13 bases between. The CDR3 is CAWSKTGPTYEQYF. CDR3 sequence (DNA): TGTGCCTGGAGTAAAACAGGGCCCACCTACGAGCAGTACTTC. Using reference TRBV30 and TRBJ2-7 for the parts outside the CDR3, the full variable domain is SQTIHQWPATLVQPVGSPLSLECTVEGTSNPNLYWYRQAAGRGLQLLFYSVGIGQISSEVPQNLSASRPQDRQFILSSKKLLLSDSGFYLCAWSKTGPTYEQYFGPGTRLTVT.

The chain links TRBV18 to TRBJ2-2; D remains ambiguous. V was trimmed by 0 bases and J by 4 bases, leaving 6 bases between them. The germline gives CDR1 KGHSH, CDR2 LQKENI. This CDR3 spans 14 amino acids. The CDR3 DNA reads TGTGCCAGCTCACCACCAAGGGTCACCGGGGAGCTGTTTTTT. Translating it yields CASSPPRVTGELFF. The variable domain in full, completed from reference TRBV18 and TRBJ2-2, reads NAGVMQNPRHLVRRRGQEARLRCSPMKGHSHVYWYRQLPEEGLKFMVYLQKENIIDESGMPKERFSAEFPKEGPSILRIQQVVRGDSAAYFCASSPPRVTGELFFGEGSRLTVL.

V usage is TRBV2 and J usage is TRBJ1-2; D might be TRBD1 (5 bases). The CDR3 runs 12 residues. V was trimmed by 11 bases and J by 8 bases, leaving 18 bases between them. Per the germline V gene, CDR1 is SNHLY and CDR2 is FYNNEI. CDR3 bases: TGTGCCCCTGGGGGGTGGTGGTCAGGCTACACCTTC. Residues: CAPGGWWSGYTF.

The chain links TRBV19 to TRBJ1-6; 9 nucleotides agree with TRBD1. V was clipped by 6 bases and J by 1 base; unmatched bases: 7. This CDR3 is built from 17 residues. Germline assignment: CDR1 LNHDA and CDR2 SQIVND (reference sequence). CDR3 sequence reads: CASRGTGSRSYNSPLHF. The DNA for the CDR3 is TGTGCCAGTAGGGGGACAGGGTCGCGATCCTATAATTCACCCCTCCACTTT.

This rearrangement joins TRBV3-1 (or the pseudogene TRBV3-2) to TRBJ2-1, with D maybe TRBD2 (6 bases). From germline, CDR1 is LGHDT and CDR2 YNNKEL (reference sequence). V gave up 1 base and J gave up 9 bases, with 19 bases separating them. The CDR3 runs to 16 residues. DNA for the CDR3: TGTGCCAGCAGCCAAGCCGACCGGGCGGCCGGGGGTGAGCAGTTCTTC. It codes for CASSQADRAAGGEQFF.